A selection of T cell receptor beta chains follows, all from one sample in a study of T cell responses to AZD1222 COVID-19 vaccine. Clones were sequenced by immunoSEQ multiplex PCR, and TCRdb holds only the in-frame ones, with some missing. The sample includes roughly 85,000 clones, 86% of them seen just once. The starting material was peripheral blood, obtained on day 0 of AZD1222 vaccination. The receptors shown here come from an adult in good health. The CDR3 runs from the conserved cysteine through the conserved F or W. D genes are given only for firm matches. Rows may omit the clone size; those that give it use once, few, many or a size class.

abundance	v_gene	j_gene	d_gene	CDR3nt	CDR3aa
NA	TRBV4-1	TRBJ1-4	NA	TGCGCCAGCAGCCAAGAAAGGGGGATCTATGAAAAACTGTTTTTT	CASSQERGIYEKLFF
NA	TRBV5-1	TRBJ2-7	TRBD1	TGCGCCAGCAGCCCCTCTCCGGGACAGGGACCCTACGAGCAGTACTTC	CASSPSPGQGPYEQYF
few	TRBV10-3	TRBJ1-4	NA	TGTGCCATCAGTGAGGGCGGCTCTATGAGAGAAAAACTGTTTTTT	CAISEGGSMREKLFF
NA	TRBV27	TRBJ1-6	NA	TGTGCCAGCAGTTTTCAATTGGGGGGTTCACCCCTCCACTTT	CASSFQLGGSPLHF
NA	TRBV25-1	TRBJ2-5	TRBD2	TGTGCCAGCAGTGAATATCGACTAGCGGGAGGGGAGACCCAGTACTTC	CASSEYRLAGGETQYF
once	TRBV29-1	TRBJ2-6	NA	TGCAGCGTTGAAGACCGAGGAGGGGGGTCTGGGGCCAACGTCCTGACTTTC	CSVEDRGGGSGANVLTF
NA	TRBV19	TRBJ2-2	NA	TGTGCCAGTAGTATAGTCCAAGGCCGGCTAGGGAACACCGGGGAGCTGTTTTTT	CASSIVQGRLGNTGELFF
NA	TRBV10-2	TRBJ1-5	NA	TGCGCCAGCAGTGTGTGGCAGGGGAATCAGCCCCAGCATTTT	CASSVWQGNQPQHF
NA	TRBV19	TRBJ2-7	NA	TGTGCCAGTAGTATAGTAGGGAGACTATCCTACGAGCAGTACTTC	CASSIVGRLSYEQYF
NA	TRBV19	TRBJ2-7	TRBD2	TGTGCCACCAAGGGTTCGGGGGGCTCCTACGAGCAGTACTTC	CATKGSGGSYEQYF
NA	TRBV15	TRBJ1-4	NA	TGTGCCACCAGCAGTCCCGGGGGAGAAAAACTGTTTTTT	CATSSPGGEKLFF
NA	TRBV7-8	TRBJ1-3	TRBD1	TGTGCCAGCAGCTTAGGACAGGGGGCGCGTGGAAACACCATATATTTT	CASSLGQGARGNTIYF